Following are 26 T cell receptor beta chains from one sample sequenced in a study of CD8+ T cells in alopecia areata. Described treatment: oral pan-JAK inhibitor, 5-10 mg twice daily. RNA was extracted and reverse transcribed into cDNA as the sequencing template. Sequenced by immunoSEQ multiplex PCR; TCRdb stores in-frame clones only, minus some. Of about 190,000 clones in the sample, 55% to 70% were seen once. The starting material was CD4+ T cells sorted from blood, obtained at week 4, from a patient treated with tofacitinib. Receptors were obtained from a human donor with alopecia areata.

The rearrangement joins TRBV4-2 to TRBJ2-5; D gene uncertain. Trimming removed 1 base at V and 2 bases at J, with 8 bases between. Germline CDR1 LGHNA, CDR2 YNFKEQ. There are 14 residues in the CDR3. The CDR3 coding sequence is TGTGCCAGCAGCCAAGTAGCTCGTCAAGAGACCCAGTACTTC. Protein product: CASSQVARQETQYF.

V gene TRBV5-6 combines with J gene TRBJ2-5; maybe TRBD2 (5 bases). Trimming left V 4 bases short and J 4 bases short, with 14 bases between. CDR3 size: 14 residues. Germline lookup yields CDR1 SGHDT and CDR2 YYEEEE. This CDR3 reads CASSPEVRGETQYF. CDR3 bases: TGTGCCAGCAGCCCCGAGGTTCGGGGAGAGACCCAGTACTTC.

The chain recombines TRBV18 with TRBJ2-7; D might be TRBD1 (5 bases). Germline assignment: CDR1 KGHSH and CDR2 LQKENI. The CDR3 is 14 residues long. The V and J ends lost 1 base and 3 bases respectively, with 10 bases between them. The CDR3 sequence: CASSPRQGFYEQYF. The CDR3 region has the DNA TGTGCCAGCTCACCACGGCAGGGATTCTACGAGCAGTACTTC.

This clone has a handful of counts. V and J are TRBV4-3 and TRBJ1-1; D not certain. The CDR3 has 13 amino acids. Germline values: CDR1 LGHNA, CDR2 YSLEER. V lost 0 bases to trimming and J lost 4 bases, with 6 bases between them. Here the CDR3 DNA reads TGCGCCAGCAGCCAAGATCGCCCCACTGAAGCTTTCTTT. This codes for CASSQDRPTEAFF.

The chain uses TRBV2 and TRBJ2-1; unclear D gene. Trimming removed 8 bases at V and 9 bases at J, with 17 bases between. This CDR3 is 13 amino acids long. The germline V gene has CDR1 SNHLY and CDR2 FYNNEI. The CDR3 region is CASLPFEMGEQFF. CDR3 DNA: TGTGCCAGCCTCCCCTTCGAAATGGGTGAGCAGTTCTTC.

The CDR3 nucleotides are TGTGCCAGCACCTTCACAGGGAACGACTATGGCTACACCTTC. It specifies CASTFTGNDYGYTF. This rearrangement joins TRBV7-9 to TRBJ1-2; D is possibly TRBD1 (6 bases). This CDR3 spans 14 amino acids. Trimming removed 7 bases from V and 3 bases from J, with 15 bases in between. Germline CDR1 and CDR2: SEHNR and FQNEAQ (reference sequence).

The rearrangement links TRBV4-1 to TRBJ2-1; 7 bases line up with TRBD2. CDR1 and CDR2 from the germline V gene are MGHRA and YSYEKL. The CDR3 has 17 residues. V trimming: 0 bases; J trimming: 6 bases; junction bases outside the gene matches: 11. In DNA, the CDR3 is TGCGCCAGCAGCCAAGAGGAGAGGCTAGCGGTGGGCAATGAGCAGTTCTTC. Translation: CASSQEERLAVGNEQFF.

The chain couples TRBV25-1 to TRBJ1-2; 7 bases map to TRBD1. V shed 5 bases and J 8 bases; nucleotides not matched to a gene: 5. In germline, CDR1 is MGHDK, CDR2 SYGVNS. The CDR3 covers 12 residues. The CDR3 DNA reads TGTGCCAGCAGTTGGACAGGTCTGGGCTACACCTTC. Translated: CASSWTGLGYTF.

The chain couples TRBV29-1 to TRBJ2-4; D might be TRBD2 (5 bases). Germline-derived CDR1 and CDR2 are SQVTM and ANQGSEA. The CDR3 is 13 amino acids. Trimming pared 6 bases from V and 1 base from J, leaving 10 bases between. In DNA, the CDR3 is TGCAGCGTCATGGACTTGGCCAAAAACATTCAGTACTTC. Its protein product is CSVMDLAKNIQYF.

This clone was seen a handful of times. The CDR3 spells CASSQANGNTIYF. The DNA of the CDR3 is TGCGCCAGCAGCCAAGCTAATGGAAACACCATATATTTT. The J gene is TRBJ1-3, the V gene TRBV4-1; D is unclear. V was trimmed by 1 base and J by 3 bases, leaving 4 bases between them. The CDR3 covers 13 residues. The germline gives CDR1 MGHRA, CDR2 YSYEKL.

This chain uses TRBV2 with TRBJ1-4, with D possibly TRBD1 on 5 matching bases. The CDR3 length is 14 residues. CDR1 is SNHLY, CDR2 FYNNEI, per germline. Trimming cost V 6 bases and J 11 bases, with 19 bases left between them. CDR3 DNA: TGTGCCAGCAGGGCGGACACGGTCAATGGGAAACTGTTTTTT. As protein: CASRADTVNGKLFF. The full variable domain, rest sourced from reference TRBV2 and TRBJ1-4, is EPEVTQTPSHQVTQMGQEVILRCVPISNHLYFYWYRQILGQKVEFLVSFYNNEISEKSEIFDDQFSVERPDGSNFTLKIRSTKLEDSAMYFCASRADTVNGKLFFGSGTQLSVL.

This chain uses TRBV9 with TRBJ1-1; D gene unclear. The V end was cut by 2 bases, the J end by 6 bases, with 17 bases between. The germline CDR1 and CDR2 sequences are SGDLS and YYNGEE. The CDR3 covers 15 residues. CDR3 nucleotide sequence: TGTGCCAGCAGCGTTGTTCCTGCTTCCGCGGCTGAAGCTTTCTTT. This translates into CASSVVPASAAEAFF.

This chain joins TRBV29-1 and TRBJ1-4; the D is unclear. Trimming removed 7 bases at V and 4 bases at J, with 13 bases between. The CDR3 loop spans 13 amino acids. Germline V gives CDR1 SQVTM, CDR2 ANQGSEA. For the CDR3, the DNA is TGCAGCGGGGCCCAGGACGGTAATGAAAAACTGTTTTTT. Translated, it gives CSGAQDGNEKLFF. Full variable domain (rest looked up from reference TRBV29-1 and TRBJ1-4): SAVISQKPSRDICQRGTSLTIQCQVDSQVTMMFWYRQQPGQSLTLIATANQGSEATYESGFVIDKFPISRPNLTFSTLTVSNMSPEDSSIYLCSGAQDGNEKLFFGSGTQLSVL.

This clone was counted a few times. The CDR3 DNA is TGCAGCGTTGCAACGGATTTGAACACTGAAGCTTTCTTT. Protein: CSVATDLNTEAFF. The V call is TRBV29-1, the J call TRBJ1-1; D is ambiguous. The CDR3 is 13 amino acids. Germline V lookup: CDR1 SQVTM, CDR2 ANQGSEA. The V gene lost 4 bases and the J gene lost 0 bases, with 9 bases spanning the gap.

The rearrangement joins TRBV4-3 to TRBJ2-1, with TRBD1 identical over 11 bases. Germline-derived CDR1 and CDR2 are LGHNA and YSLEER. Trimming cost V 0 bases and J 8 bases; bases outside gene matches: 6. This CDR3 is 16 amino acids long. CDR3 sequence (DNA): TGCGCCAGCAGCCAAGAGGGGACAGGGGGTCGCGATGAGCAGTTCTTC. Its protein product is CASSQEGTGGRDEQFF.

V is TRBV30 and J is TRBJ2-5; the D gene is possibly TRBD1 (5 bases). The CDR3 spans 15 residues. Germline V gene sequence: CDR1 GTSNPN, CDR2 SVGIG (reference sequence). Trimming removed 0 bases from V and 5 bases from J, with 16 bases in between. This CDR3 is CAWSVGVNSGETQYF. CDR3 DNA sequence: TGTGCCTGGAGTGTAGGGGTAAACAGTGGGGAGACCCAGTACTTC.

The chain uses TRBV19 and TRBJ1-1; D is perhaps TRBD1 (5 bases). The CDR3 totals 13 residues. Germline values: CDR1 LNHDA, CDR2 SQIVND (reference sequence). Trimming cost V 10 bases and J 3 bases, with 15 bases left between them. CDR3 DNA: TGTGCCATTCAAGGGCGGGACTACACTGAAGCTTTCTTT. It is translated as CAIQGRDYTEAFF.

The J gene is TRBJ2-3, the V gene TRBV5-1, with D perhaps TRBD1 (6 bases). Germline V gene sequence: CDR1 SGHRS, CDR2 YFSETQ. This CDR3 is built from 15 residues. V was clipped by 4 bases and J by 0 bases, with 12 bases between them. DNA for the CDR3: TGCGCCAGCAGCACGAGGACAGTCAGCACAGATACGCAGTATTTT. Translation: CASSTRTVSTDTQYF. Combining the CDR3 with reference TRBV5-1 and TRBJ2-3 gives the whole variable domain KAGVTQTPRYLIKTRGQQVTLSCSPISGHRSVSWYQQTPGQGLQFLFEYFSETQRNKGNFPGRFSGRQFSNSRSEMNVSTLELGDSALYLCASSTRTVSTDTQYFGPGTRLTVL.

The CDR3 DNA is TGTGCCAGCAGCTTATCTGGGGGGGCCAAAAACATTCAGTACTTC. This codes for CASSLSGGAKNIQYF. The rearrangement links TRBV7-8 to TRBJ2-4; D is perhaps TRBD2 (6 bases). This CDR3 is built from 15 residues. Germline CDR1 SGHVS, CDR2 FQNEAQ. V was clipped by 2 bases and J by 1 base, with 9 bases between them.

In its sample, this clone was seen a few times. The chain recombines TRBV2 with TRBJ2-7; D gene ambiguous. This CDR3 has 14 amino acids. V shed 2 bases and J shed 2 bases, with 10 bases lying between them. Germline V CDR1 and CDR2: SNHLY, FYNNEI. As DNA, the CDR3 is TGTGCCAGCAGTGAAAGGTTCAGGACCTACGAGCAGTACTTC. This translates into CASSERFRTYEQYF. Based on the CDR3 plus reference TRBV2 and TRBJ2-7, the full variable domain is EPEVTQTPSHQVTQMGQEVILRCVPISNHLYFYWYRQILGQKVEFLVSFYNNEISEKSEIFDDQFSVERPDGSNFTLKIRSTKLEDSAMYFCASSERFRTYEQYFGPGTRLTVT.

The chain joins TRBV29-1 to TRBJ1-2, with 7 bases matching TRBD1. Looked up from germline, CDR1 is SQVTM and CDR2 is ANQGSEA. The length of the CDR3 is 12 residues. Germline trimming cut 5 bases from V and 6 bases from J; bases unmatched to any gene: 6. This CDR3 is CSVSGGTDGYTF. The CDR3 DNA reads TGCAGCGTTTCAGGGGGAACTGATGGCTACACCTTC.

The J gene is TRBJ1-4, the V gene TRBV7-9; 7 bases line up with TRBD1. Trimming removed 3 bases from V and 5 bases from J; junction bases left unmatched: 6. CDR1 SEHNR and CDR2 FQNEAQ come from the germline V gene (reference sequence). The CDR3 totals 15 residues. In nucleotides, the CDR3 is TGTGCCAGCAGCTTTGGACAGGCGGGAAATGAAAAACTGTTTTTT. This sequence encodes CASSFGQAGNEKLFF.

The V and J genes are TRBV29-1 and TRBJ2-3; a weak D match, TRBD1 (5 bases). Germline-derived CDR1 and CDR2 are SQVTM and ANQGSEA. V lost 4 bases to trimming and J lost 4 bases, with 12 bases between them. The CDR3 consists of 13 residues. The CDR3 DNA follows: TGCAGCGTTGGCCAGGGATGGGCAGATACGCAGTATTTT. Translating it yields CSVGQGWADTQYF.

This rearrangement joins TRBV18 to TRBJ2-5, with 8 positions matching TRBD1. Germline CDR1 is KGHSH and CDR2 is LQKENI. CDR3 length: 16 residues. V trimming: 2 bases; J trimming: 5 bases; junction bases outside the gene matches: 10. CDR3: CASSPISTGVRETQYF. The CDR3, as DNA: TGTGCCAGCTCACCAATCTCGACAGGGGTTCGGGAGACCCAGTACTTC.

The J gene is TRBJ2-5, the V gene TRBV5-6; tentatively, D is TRBD1 (6 bases). The V gene's germline CDR1 is SGHDT and CDR2 YYEEEE. CDR3 size: 13 residues. The V end lost 1 base, the J end lost 7 bases, and 11 bases lay between the germline ends. The CDR3 reads CASSLLQGGTQYF. The CDR3 bases are TGTGCCAGCAGCTTGTTACAGGGCGGGACCCAGTACTTC. The complete variable domain, with remaining parts taken from reference TRBV5-6 and TRBJ2-5, reads DAGVTQSPTHLIKTRGQQVTLRCSPKSGHDTVSWYQQALGQGPQFIFQYYEEEERQRGNFPDRFSGHQFPNYSSELNVNALLLGDSALYLCASSLLQGGTQYFGPGTRLLVL.

V gene TRBV5-1 combines with J gene TRBJ2-1; D not certain. The germline V gene has CDR1 SGHRS and CDR2 YFSETQ. Trimming shortened V by 2 bases and J by 8 bases, and 5 bases separated the two germline ends. CDR3 length equals 11 residues. The CDR3 DNA follows: TGCGCCAGCAGCTTTCTAGATGAGCAGTTCTTC. This translates into CASSFLDEQFF.